The 10 T cell receptor beta chains presented below share a single source sample, sequenced in a study of cytomegalovirus exposure and HLA in healthy donors. PCR employed 60 Vbeta and 13 Jbeta primers. Assay: immunoSEQ multiplex PCR; the TCRdb copy retains only in-frame clones and omits some. The repertoire holds some 130,000 clones, 65% to 80% seen once, with about 1.5% in the top ten. Sequenced: PBMCs. The receptor source for this set is a human donor in good health.

CDR3 in DNA: TGTGCCAGCAGCCAAGGGGGCGCGGGAGAGACCCAGTACTTC. It specifies CASSQGGAGETQYF. This sequence joins TRBV28 and TRBJ2-5; 7 bases agree with TRBD1. V lost 6 bases to trimming and J lost 4 bases; unmatched junction nucleotides: 8. CDR1 is MDHEN, CDR2 SYDVKM, per germline. The CDR3 covers 14 residues. The variable domain in full, completed from reference TRBV28 and TRBJ2-5, reads DVKVTQSSRYLVKRTGEKVFLECVQDMDHENMFWYRQDPGLGLRLIYFSYDVKMKEKGDIPEGYSVSREKKERFSLILESASTNQTSMYLCASSQGGAGETQYFGPGTRLLVL.

The chain carries TRBV7-8 and TRBJ2-7, with D tentatively TRBD1 (5 bases). V was pared by 5 bases and J by 6 bases, with 14 bases between. This CDR3 contains 13 residues. Germline V gene sequence: CDR1 SGHVS, CDR2 FQNEAQ. CDR3 sequence reads: CASSPSARAEQYF. The CDR3 DNA reads as TGTGCCAGCAGCCCCAGCGCCAGGGCCGAGCAGTACTTC. The full variable domain, rest sourced from reference TRBV7-8 and TRBJ2-7, is GAGVSQSPRYKVAKRGQDVALRCDPISGHVSLFWYQQALGQGPEFLTYFQNEAQLDKSGLPSDRFFAERPEGSVSTLKIQRTQQEDSAVYLCASSPSARAEQYFGPGTRLTVT.

This clone appeared a single time. The rearrangement uses TRBV28 and TRBJ2-7, with D perhaps matching TRBD2 (6 bases). Per the germline V gene, CDR1 is MDHEN and CDR2 is SYDVKM. V was pared by 3 bases and J by 4 bases, with 16 bases between. The CDR3 sequence is 15 residues long. CDR3 nucleotides: TGTGCCAGCAGTTTGGTTGGGGGTGGGGGGTACGAGCAGTACTTC. This translates into CASSLVGGGGYEQYF.

The V call is TRBV28, the J call TRBJ2-5, with TRBD2 matching 7 bases. The CDR3 is made up of 17 amino acids. In germline, CDR1 is MDHEN, CDR2 SYDVKM. V was pared by 3 bases and J by 2 bases, with 12 bases of the junction left unmatched. CDR3 amino acids: CASSFLLGWEGQETQYF. The CDR3 DNA reads TGTGCCAGCAGTTTCCTCCTTGGCTGGGAGGGGCAAGAGACCCAGTACTTC.

The rearrangement links TRBV9 to TRBJ2-7; maybe TRBD1 (8 bases). This CDR3 region has 14 residues. Germline V gene lookup returns CDR1 SGDLS and CDR2 YYNGEE. The germline V and J ends were trimmed by 7 bases and 2 bases, with 16 bases remaining between them. CDR3: CASGQGGNTYEQYF. The CDR3 DNA is TGTGCCAGCGGACAGGGAGGGAACACCTACGAGCAGTACTTC.

The chain is built from TRBV5-1 and TRBJ2-7; no definite D call. The CDR3 is made up of 14 amino acids. From germline, CDR1 is SGHRS and CDR2 YFSETQ. V lost 0 bases and J lost 3, with 10 bases in between. The CDR3 loop reads CASSLGQVDYEQYF. DNA for the CDR3: TGCGCCAGCAGCTTGGGGCAGGTCGACTACGAGCAGTACTTC.

The V and J genes are TRBV29-1 and TRBJ2-7, with 8 bases that match TRBD1. Germline CDR1 reads SQVTM; CDR2 reads ANQGSEA. Trimming removed 6 bases from V and 2 bases from J; junction bases left unmatched: 12. CDR3 size: 15 residues. The CDR3 loop is CSVQLWDRTPYEQYF. The CDR3, as DNA: TGCAGCGTGCAACTTTGGGACAGGACCCCCTACGAGCAGTACTTC.

This chain joins TRBV21-1 and TRBJ2-6; the listed D gene, TRBD2, was not tested against the DNA. TRBV21-1 is shown as a pseudogene. The CDR3 has 19 residues. CDR3 amino acids: CASSPEGLAGPSGANVLTF. Here the CDR3 DNA reads TGTGCCAGCAGCCCTGAGGGACTAGCGGGGCCCTCTGGGGCCAACGTCCTGACTTTC.

The rearrangement uses TRBV9 and TRBJ2-5, with 9 bases matching TRBD2. This CDR3 contains 16 residues. Unmatched junction bases numbered 10, after V lost 3 bases and J lost 4 bases. CDR1 is SGDLS, CDR2 YYNGEE, per germline. CDR3 loop: CASSARYSGSRETQYF. CDR3 nucleotide sequence: TGTGCCAGCAGCGCCCGATATAGCGGGAGCAGAGAGACCCAGTACTTC.

The chain has TRBV13 and TRBJ2-7, with 8 bases fitting TRBD2. This CDR3 is 15 amino acids long. The V and J ends lost 4 bases and 3 bases, in that order; junction bases with no gene match: 8. From germline, CDR1 is PRHDT and CDR2 FYEKMQ (reference sequence). The CDR3 spells CASSYSGTRVYEQYF. The CDR3 DNA is TGTGCCAGCAGCTACTCCGGGACTAGGGTCTACGAGCAGTACTTC.